The source of this T cell receptor (beta chain) is a study of shared clonotypes between healthy human individuals. Generated by immunoSEQ multiplex PCR, the TCRdb table keeps only in-frame clones and is missing some. The repertoire consists of roughly 500,000 clones, with roughly 95% occurring once and the leading ten covering about 0.067%. The TCR comes from a woman aged 25 to 45 in good health. The sample taken for sequencing was naive CD4+ T cells sorted from blood. The subset was: CD45RA+ positively selected.

CDR3 sequence (DNA): TGCGCCAGCAGCTTGGAGGAGGGGGCCGATGAAAAACTGTTTTTT. It specifies CASSLEEGADEKLFF. J is TRBJ1-4 and V is TRBV5-1, with 7 bases that match TRBD1. Germline V CDR1 and CDR2: SGHRS, YFSETQ. This CDR3 is built from 15 residues. V was pared by 0 bases and J by 6 bases, with 5 bases of the junction left unmatched.